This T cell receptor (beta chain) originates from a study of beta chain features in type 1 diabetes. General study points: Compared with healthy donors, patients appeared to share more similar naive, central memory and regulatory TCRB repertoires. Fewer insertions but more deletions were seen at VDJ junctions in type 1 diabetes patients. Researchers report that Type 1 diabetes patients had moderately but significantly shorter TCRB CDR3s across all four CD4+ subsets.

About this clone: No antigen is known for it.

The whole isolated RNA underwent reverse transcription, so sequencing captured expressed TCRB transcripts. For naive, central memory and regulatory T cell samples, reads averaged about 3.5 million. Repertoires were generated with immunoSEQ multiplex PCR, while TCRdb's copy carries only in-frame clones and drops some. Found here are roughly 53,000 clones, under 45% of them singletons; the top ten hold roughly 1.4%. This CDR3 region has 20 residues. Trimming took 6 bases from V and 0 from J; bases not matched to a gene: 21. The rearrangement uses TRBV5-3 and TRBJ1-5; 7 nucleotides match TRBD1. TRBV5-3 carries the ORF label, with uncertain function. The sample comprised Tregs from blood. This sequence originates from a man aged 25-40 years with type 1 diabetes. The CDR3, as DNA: TGTGCCAGAAAGAGAGTTCTAGGGGGCCCAGACTCCTATAGCAATCAGCCCCAGCATTTT. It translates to CARKRVLGGPDSYSNQPQHF.